What follows are 24 T cell receptor beta chains derived from one specimen sequenced in a study of shared clonotypes between healthy human individuals (dated by TCRdb to 2018 to 2021). The protocol used for the library was the immunoSEQ multiplex PCR assay. TCRdb holds this immuneACCESS table with in-frame rearrangements only. Some clones are missing; in checked studies, unresolved V genes explain under half, and the rest has no known cause. The table for this sample lists around 510,000 clones; around 96% of them were counted only once. Around 0.067% of the sample is taken by the ten largest. The sample consisted of naive CD4+ T cells sorted from blood. The sample's cell subset or site label, in plain terms: CD45RA+ positively selected. The source of these receptors is a woman in her thirties in good health.

This clone was found once. V usage is TRBV9 and J usage is TRBJ2-1; 9 nucleotides match TRBD2. Germline-derived CDR1 and CDR2 are SGDLS and YYNGEE. This CDR3 is 16 amino acids long. V lost 0 bases and J lost 10; bases outside the gene matches: 11. The CDR3 DNA reads as TGTGCCAGCAGCGTAGATGGCGGGAGGGCCAATAGAGAGCAGTTCTTC. It encodes CASSVDGGRANREQFF.

The V call is TRBV2, the J call TRBJ2-7; 7 bases map to TRBD2. Germline lookup yields CDR1 SNHLY and CDR2 FYNNEI. The V gene end was trimmed by 8 bases and the J gene end by 1 base; junction bases not matched to a gene: 5. The CDR3 consists of 13 residues. The CDR3 sequence: CASGRESSYEQYF. CDR3 nucleotides: TGTGCCAGCGGGCGGGAGTCGTCCTACGAGCAGTACTTC.

The chain uses TRBV27 and TRBJ2-7; 9 bases align to TRBD2. This CDR3 has 14 residues. Germline CDR1 is MNHEY and CDR2 is SMNVEV (reference sequence). The trim removed 6 bases at V and 2 bases at J, leaving 5 bases unmatched. Here the CDR3 DNA reads TGTGCCAGCAGCCAAGCGGGAGGCCCCTACGAGCAGTACTTC. Translating it yields CASSQAGGPYEQYF.

The table lists this clone with a count of one. The CDR3 DNA reads TGCAGCGGTAGTACTAGGACCGACTCCTACGAGCAGTACTTC. Translating it yields CSGSTRTDSYEQYF. The gene calls are TRBV29-1 and TRBJ2-7, with D maybe TRBD2 (5 bases). CDR3 size: 14 residues. With 7 bases removed from V and 0 bases from J, the gap between germline ends came to 16 bases. Germline V lookup: CDR1 SQVTM, CDR2 ANQGSEA.

The rearrangement joins TRBV9 to TRBJ2-5, with TRBD2 identical over 13 bases. The V and J ends lost 0 bases and 5 bases, in that order; junction bases with no gene match: 4. This CDR3 region has 16 residues. The germline CDR1 and CDR2 sequences are SGDLS and YYNGEE. The CDR3 sequence: CASSVALGLAGETQYF. Here the CDR3 DNA reads TGTGCCAGCAGCGTAGCCCTGGGACTAGCGGGGGAGACCCAGTACTTC.

The table lists this clone with a count of one. This chain uses TRBV27 with TRBJ2-1, with D tentatively TRBD2 (6 bases). CDR1 is MNHEY, CDR2 SMNVEV, per germline (reference sequence). V was shortened by 2 bases and J by 3 bases, with 11 bases between the two germline ends. This CDR3 has 15 amino acids. The CDR3, as DNA: TGTGCCAGCAGTTTAAATAGCGGTTACTACAATGAGCAGTTCTTC. This encodes CASSLNSGYYNEQFF.

J is TRBJ2-1 and V is TRBV4-2, with 7 positions matching TRBD2. This CDR3 is 19 amino acids long. The germline gives CDR1 LGHNA, CDR2 YNFKEQ. J was trimmed by 1 base and V by 0 bases; bases with no gene match: 12. DNA for the CDR3: TGTGCCAGCAGCCAAGAGGCAGTCCGGGAGGTAGGATCCTACAATGAGCAGTTCTTC. It encodes CASSQEAVREVGSYNEQFF.

V gene TRBV5-1 combines with J gene TRBJ2-7; D perhaps matches TRBD2 (6 bases). This CDR3 contains 15 residues. Germline lookup yields CDR1 SGHRS and CDR2 YFSETQ. V dropped 1 base and J dropped 7 bases, with 18 bases sitting between them. CDR3 in DNA: TGCGCCAGCAGCTTGCTTTCTGCGGGATCTCGGGAGCAGTACTTC. Its translation is CASSLLSAGSREQYF.

This chain connects TRBV5-5 to TRBJ1-1; D might be TRBD1 (6 bases). The CDR3 consists of 15 residues. Germline lookup yields CDR1 SGHKS and CDR2 YYEKEE (reference sequence). Trimming left V 1 base short and J 0 bases short, with 10 bases between. CDR3: CASSLQGSMNTEAFF. The CDR3 DNA follows: TGTGCCAGCAGCTTGCAGGGGAGCATGAACACTGAAGCTTTCTTT.

The chain combines TRBV7-6 with TRBJ1-1; maybe TRBD1 (6 bases). This CDR3 comprises 16 residues. In germline, CDR1 is SGHVS, CDR2 FNYEAQ. V dropped 3 bases and J dropped 7 bases, with 21 bases sitting between them. CDR3 DNA: TGTGCCAGCAGCTTCAACTTCGGGGGCGGACAGAATGAAGCTTTCTTT. Amino acids: CASSFNFGGGQNEAFF.

The rearrangement joins TRBV6-1 to TRBJ1-5; a possible D gene is TRBD1 (5 bases). CDR3 length: 15 amino acids. Germline V CDR1 and CDR2: MNHNS, SASEGT. Trimming shortened V by 4 bases and J by 5 bases, and 15 bases separated the two germline ends. CDR3 sequence reads: CASSGQSIFHQPQHF. The CDR3 nucleotides are TGTGCCAGCAGTGGACAGAGTATATTCCATCAGCCCCAGCATTTT.

V is TRBV28 and J is TRBJ2-7, with 8 positions matching TRBD2. CDR3 size: 15 residues. Germline loops: CDR1 MDHEN, CDR2 SYDVKM. V gave up 5 bases and J gave up 2 bases; unmatched junction bases: 8. The CDR3 is CASSARLAPPYEQYF. CDR3 in DNA: TGTGCCAGCAGTGCCCGACTAGCGCCTCCCTACGAGCAGTACTTC.

This rearrangement joins TRBV25-1 to TRBJ2-7; TRBD2 matches 8 bases. The CDR3 loop spans 14 amino acids. Germline V gives CDR1 MGHDK, CDR2 SYGVNS. V shed 4 bases, J shed 4 bases, and the junction held 6 bases outside the gene matches. The CDR3 loop reads CASSGTSWEYEQYF. The CDR3 region has the DNA TGTGCCAGCAGTGGGACTAGCTGGGAATACGAGCAGTACTTC.

The chain has TRBV5-1 and TRBJ1-4; D not resolved. V gave up 5 bases and J gave up 5 bases, with 10 bases separating them. The CDR3 contains 13 residues. Germline V CDR1 and CDR2: SGHRS, YFSETQ. The CDR3 DNA sequence: TGCGCCAGCAGAGGCGTCACCAATGAAAAACTGTTTTTT. It specifies CASRGVTNEKLFF.

This clone was seen just once. The rearrangement joins TRBV19 to TRBJ2-2, with 7 bases fitting TRBD2. CDR3 length: 16 amino acids. Trimming took 7 bases from V and 6 from J; bases not matched to a gene: 14. Germline-derived CDR1 and CDR2 are LNHDA and SQIVND (reference sequence). CDR3 DNA sequence: TGTGCCAGTAAGCCGCTCGCGGGAGTGGGGGCCGGGGAGCTGTTTTTT. Translation gives CASKPLAGVGAGELFF.

The chain carries TRBV6-1 and TRBJ1-4; TRBD1 matches 9 bases. This CDR3 contains 15 residues. Germline CDR1 reads MNHNS; CDR2 reads SASEGT. The V segment lost 10 bases and the J segment 4 bases; nucleotides outside the gene matches: 10. The CDR3 loop is CATATGGPDNEKLFF. The CDR3 bases are TGTGCCACCGCGACAGGGGGGCCCGATAATGAAAAACTGTTTTTT.

The chain employs TRBV6-7 and TRBJ2-7; maybe TRBD2 (6 bases). TRBV6-7 is an ORF, and what it does is uncertain. The V gene lost 6 bases and the J gene lost 7 bases, with 28 bases spanning the gap. The CDR3 is 17 residues long. The DNA for the CDR3 is TGTGCCAGCAGGCCCACAAGGCCCCAGCGGGCGGAGTGTGAGCAGTACTTC. Translation: CASRPTRPQRAECEQYF.

CDR3 residues: CASRQPGLNGDTQYF. The CDR3 region has the DNA TGTGCCAGCAGGCAACCGGGTCTCAACGGGGATACGCAGTATTTT. The V and J genes are TRBV6-6 and TRBJ2-3; D gene ambiguous. The ends were cut back, 6 bases at V and 6 bases at J, with 19 bases in the middle. The V gene's germline CDR1 is MNHNY and CDR2 SVGAGI (reference sequence). The length of the CDR3 is 15 residues.

The rearrangement links TRBV19 to TRBJ1-5, with D unresolved. CDR1 LNHDA and CDR2 SQIVND come from the germline V gene (reference sequence). Deletions cut 9 bases from V and 3 bases from J, with 24 bases between. The length of the CDR3 is 17 residues. The CDR3 region has the DNA TGTGCCAGCCTTGAAAGGGATCATGCCGGTAACAATCAGCCCCAGCATTTT. Translation gives CASLERDHAGNNQPQHF.

This clone was observed a handful of times. V gene TRBV2 combines with J gene TRBJ2-1; tentative D call: TRBD2 (6 bases). This CDR3 contains 13 residues. V shed 8 bases and J shed 0 bases, with 8 bases lying between them. Germline CDR1 SNHLY, CDR2 FYNNEI. CDR3 nucleotide sequence: TGTGCCAGCGGGCGGGACTCCTACAATGAGCAGTTCTTC. Translating gives CASGRDSYNEQFF.

V and J are TRBV19 and TRBJ1-2; D unresolved. Trimming pared 8 bases from V and 2 bases from J, leaving 6 bases between. The CDR3 totals 11 residues. The germline V gene encodes CDR1 LNHDA and CDR2 SQIVND (reference sequence). CDR3 sequence: CASLKNYGYTF. For the CDR3, the DNA is TGTGCCAGTCTTAAGAACTATGGCTACACCTTC. Together with reference TRBV19 and TRBJ1-2, the CDR3 gives the full variable domain: DGGITQSPKYLFRKEGQNVTLSCEQNLNHDAMYWYRQDPGQGLRLIYYSQIVNDFQKGDIAEGYSVSREKKESFPLTVTSAQKNPTAFYLCASLKNYGYTFGSGTRLTVV.

The rearrangement uses TRBV29-1 and TRBJ1-4; D is undetermined. CDR1 SQVTM and CDR2 ANQGSEA come from the germline V gene. There are 11 residues in the CDR3. V shed 4 bases and J shed 8 bases, with 8 bases lying between them. The CDR3 loop reads CSVVVREKLFF. The CDR3 region has the DNA TGCAGCGTTGTAGTTCGAGAAAAACTGTTTTTT.

As to this clone: In the same sample, other DNA sequences code for this CDR3. The chain couples TRBV28 to TRBJ1-5, with D possibly being TRBD1 (6 bases). The V and J ends lost 1 base and 2 bases respectively, with 9 bases between them. Germline values: CDR1 MDHEN, CDR2 SYDVKM. The CDR3 is 15 amino acids. This chain's CDR3 is CASSLSAGGNQPQHF. CDR3 bases: TGTGCCAGCAGTTTATCGGCAGGGGGCAATCAGCCCCAGCATTTT.

The chain is built from TRBV6-1 and TRBJ2-7; 8 bases match TRBD2. The CDR3 loop spans 13 amino acids. Germline V CDR1 and CDR2: MNHNS, SASEGT. Trimming removed 6 bases from V and 4 bases from J; junction bases left unmatched: 5. The CDR3 region has the DNA TGTGCCAGCAGACTAGCGGAGGAGTACGAGCAGTACTTC. This sequence encodes CASRLAEEYEQYF.